Sequencing of this TCR beta chain was carried out in a study of control samples from healthy donors and cancer patients. The repertoire was sequenced with immunoSEQ multiplex PCR; TCRdb's copy has only in-frame clones and lacks some. The sample shows approximately 150,000 clones, roughly 90% of them seen only once. Germline CDR1 SGHTA, CDR2 FQGNSA. Trimming removed 5 bases from V and 4 bases from J; junction bases left unmatched: 3. The CDR3 loop spans 13 amino acids. The material sequenced was blood. This TCR was recovered from a young man in good health. V gene TRBV7-2 combines with J gene TRBJ2-5, with TRBD1 matching over 8 bases. The CDR3 DNA follows: TGTGCCAGCAGCCCACAGGGGGGAGAGACCCAGTACTTC. This sequence encodes CASSPQGGETQYF.